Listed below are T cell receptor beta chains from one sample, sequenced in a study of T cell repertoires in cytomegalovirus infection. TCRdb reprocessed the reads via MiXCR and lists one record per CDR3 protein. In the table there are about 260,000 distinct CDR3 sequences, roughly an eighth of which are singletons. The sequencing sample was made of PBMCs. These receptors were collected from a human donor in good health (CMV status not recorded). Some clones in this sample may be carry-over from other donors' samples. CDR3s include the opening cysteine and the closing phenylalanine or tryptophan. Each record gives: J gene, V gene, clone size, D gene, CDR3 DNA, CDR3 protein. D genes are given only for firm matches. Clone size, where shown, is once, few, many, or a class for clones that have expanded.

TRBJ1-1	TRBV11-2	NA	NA	TGTGCCAGCAGCTCGATATTAAACACTGAAGCTTTCTTT	CASSSILNTEAFF
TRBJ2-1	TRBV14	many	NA	TGTGCCAGCAGCCACTCTCCGACTGGGGGCCTTTACAATGAGCAGTTCTTC	CASSHSPTGGLYNEQFF
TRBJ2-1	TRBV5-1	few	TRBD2	TGCGCCAGCAGCTTGGCCGGGACTAGCGGCAGCTCCTACAATGAGCAGTTCTTC	CASSLAGTSGSSYNEQFF
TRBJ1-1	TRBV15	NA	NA	TGTGCTACGGAGGGAGGGGGCACTGAAGCTTTCTTT	CATEGGGTEAFF
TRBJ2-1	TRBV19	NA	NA	TGTGCCAGTAGTATCTCGGACCAGACCTACAATGAGCAGTTCTTC	CASSISDQTYNEQFF
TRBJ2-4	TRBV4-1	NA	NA	TGCGCCAGCAGCCAAGCCCCTGGGACTGAAGCCAAAAACATTCAGTACTTC	CASSQAPGTEAKNIQYF
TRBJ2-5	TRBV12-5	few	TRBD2	TGTGCTAGTTGGAGCGGGGGGCCCCAAGAGACCCAGTACTTC	CASWSGGPQETQYF
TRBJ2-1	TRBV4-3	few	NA	TGCGCCAGCAGCCAAGATTTAGAAGGCAATGAGCAGTTCTTC	CASSQDLEGNEQFF
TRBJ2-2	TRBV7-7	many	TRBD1	TGTGCCAGCAGTTGGGACAGGGGGCGCGGGGAGCTGTTTTTT	CASSWDRGRGELFF
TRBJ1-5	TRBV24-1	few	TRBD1	TGTGCCACCAGTGATTCGCAGGGGGTTCGGCCCCAGCATTTT	CATSDSQGVRPQHF
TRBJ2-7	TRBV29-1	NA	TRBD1	TGCAGCGTTGAAGGACAGGGGAGGAACGAGCAGTACTTC	CSVEGQGRNEQYF
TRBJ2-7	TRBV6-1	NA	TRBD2	TGTGCCAGCTGGGGGGGAGGATACGAGCAGTACTTC	CASWGGGYEQYF
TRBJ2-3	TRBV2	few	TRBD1	TGTGCCAGCAGTGAAGGGGCGAAACAGGGGATCACAGATACGCAGTATTTT	CASSEGAKQGITDTQYF
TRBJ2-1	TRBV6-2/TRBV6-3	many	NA	TGTGCCAGCAGCTCACTAGGGACGAGGGGTGACAATGAGCAGTTCTTC	CASSSLGTRGDNEQFF